These T cell receptor beta chains were read from a single sample in a study of blood T cell repertoires in COVID-19. The table came from immunoSEQ multiplex PCR; TCRdb's copy has only in-frame clones and leaves some out. Of over 85,000 clones listed, 85% are singletons. The specimen was peripheral blood. These receptors were obtained from a man older than 75 with acute or convalescent COVID-19. The CDR3 runs from the conserved cysteine through the conserved F or W. The D gene is left open where the match is weak. Expanded clones get a size class; other rows say once, few or many, or leave the size out.

>TRBD1|TRBJ1-1|NA|TRBV25-1
TGTGCCAGCAGTGTACGACAGGGCCAGAACACTGAAGCTTTCTTT
CASSVRQGQNTEAFF
>TRBD1|TRBJ1-5|few|TRBV28
TGTGCCAGCAGTTTTGCGGACAGGGACAATCAGCCCCAGCATTTT
CASSFADRDNQPQHF
>NA|TRBJ2-7|NA|TRBV28
TGTGCCAGCAGTTTAGCGGGGAGTTGGTACGAGCAGTACTTC
CASSLAGSWYEQYF
>TRBD1|TRBJ2-2|NA|TRBV5-1
TGCGCCAGCAGACCGACGACAGGGCGGAACACCGGGGAGCTGTTTTTT
CASRPTTGRNTGELFF
>NA|TRBJ1-2|NA|TRBV6-5
TGTGCCACCACGCAGGGAGGTGGCTACACCTTC
CATTQGGGYTF
>TRBD2|TRBJ2-3|many|TRBV10-2
TGCGCCACCGATTTAGCGGGAGGTTTCTGGGGCACAGATACGCAGTATTTT
CATDLAGGFWGTDTQYF
>TRBD2|TRBJ2-1|NA|TRBV19
TGTGCCAGTAGCGAACGAATGACTAGCGGGAGCAATGAGCAGTTCTTC
CASSERMTSGSNEQFF
>NA|TRBJ1-2|once|TRBV4-3
TGCGCCAGCAGCCAACAATCCAACAGGGTCAATCACTATGGCTACACCTTC
CASSQQSNRVNHYGYTF
>NA|TRBJ1-5|NA|TRBV14
TGTGCCAGCAGCCGGGGAGGGCATCAGCCCCAGCATTTT
CASSRGGHQPQHF
>NA|TRBJ1-2|NA|TRBV5-1
TGCGCCAGCAGCTTGGCGAGTTCAGGGCGCTATGGCTACACCTTC
CASSLASSGRYGYTF
>NA|TRBJ1-1|few|TRBV3-1/TRBV3-2
TGTGCCAGCAGCCACGACACTCTGAACACTGAAGCTTTCTTT
CASSHDTLNTEAFF
>NA|TRBJ2-1|NA|TRBV19
TGTGCCAGTAGTATTAAGCTAGTGGGTGACAATGAGCAGTTCTTC
CASSIKLVGDNEQFF
>NA|TRBJ2-7|NA|TRBV6-5
TGTGCCAGCACTCTCTCGACAGGCACTAACGAGCAGTACTTC
CASTLSTGTNEQYF
>TRBD1|TRBJ1-2|NA|TRBV5-1
TGCGCCAGCAGCGTTCCGGGACAGAACTATGGCTACACCTTC
CASSVPGQNYGYTF
>TRBD2|TRBJ2-1|NA|TRBV6-5
TGTGCCAGCGGAGGACTAGCGGGAACCTACAATGAGCAGTTCTTC
CASGGLAGTYNEQFF
>TRBD1|TRBJ2-7|NA|TRBV19
TGTGCCAGTAGTAGGGACAGGGCTACCTACGAGCAGTACTTC
CASSRDRATYEQYF
>TRBD2|TRBJ2-2|NA|TRBV9
TGTGCCAGCAGCGCAAGGACTAGCGGCCCAGGCACCGGGGAGCTGTTTTTT
CASSARTSGPGTGELFF
>NA|TRBJ1-1|NA|TRBV27
TGTGCCAGCAGCACAGTTATCCAAGTCGCTGAAGCTTTCTTT
CASSTVIQVAEAFF
>NA|TRBJ2-5|NA|TRBV23-1
TGCGCCAGCAGTCATCCGGGGATTCAAGAGACCCAGTACTTC
CASSHPGIQETQYF